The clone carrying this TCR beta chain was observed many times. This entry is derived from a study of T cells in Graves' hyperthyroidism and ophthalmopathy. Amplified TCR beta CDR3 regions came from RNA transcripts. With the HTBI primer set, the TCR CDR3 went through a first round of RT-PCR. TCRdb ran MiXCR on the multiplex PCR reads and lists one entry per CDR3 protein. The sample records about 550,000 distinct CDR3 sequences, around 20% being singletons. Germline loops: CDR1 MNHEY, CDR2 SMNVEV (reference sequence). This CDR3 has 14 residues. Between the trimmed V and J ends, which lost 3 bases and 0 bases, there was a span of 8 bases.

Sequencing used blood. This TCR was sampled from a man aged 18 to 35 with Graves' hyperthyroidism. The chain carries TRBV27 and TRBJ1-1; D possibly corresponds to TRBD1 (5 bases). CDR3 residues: CASSFVGVNTEAFF. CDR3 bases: TGTGCCAGCAGTTTCGTGGGGGTGAACACTGAAGCTTTCTTT.